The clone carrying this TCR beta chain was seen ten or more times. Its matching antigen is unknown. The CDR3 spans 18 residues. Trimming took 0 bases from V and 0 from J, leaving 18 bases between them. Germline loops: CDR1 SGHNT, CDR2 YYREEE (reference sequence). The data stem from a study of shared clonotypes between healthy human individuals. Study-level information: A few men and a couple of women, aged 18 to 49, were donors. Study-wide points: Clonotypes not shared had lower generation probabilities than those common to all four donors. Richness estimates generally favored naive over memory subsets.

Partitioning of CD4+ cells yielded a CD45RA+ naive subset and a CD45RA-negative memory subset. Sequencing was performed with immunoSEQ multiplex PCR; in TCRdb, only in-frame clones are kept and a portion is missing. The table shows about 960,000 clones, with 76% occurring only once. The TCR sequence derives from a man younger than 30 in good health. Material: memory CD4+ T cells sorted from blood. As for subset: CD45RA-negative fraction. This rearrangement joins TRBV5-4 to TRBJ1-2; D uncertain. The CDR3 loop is CASSLDPDLRPSNYGYTF. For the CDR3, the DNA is TGTGCCAGCAGCTTGGACCCGGACCTCAGACCCTCTAACTATGGCTACACCTTC.